A selection of T cell receptor beta chains follows, all from one sample in a study of T-cell reconstitution after alpha-beta-depleted transplantation in children. TCRdb redid the calling of the PCR reads with MiXCR, one entry per CDR3 protein. In the table there are approximately 290,000 distinct CDR3 sequences, around 10% of which are singletons. This specimen consisted of peripheral blood, obtained 180 days after TCRalphabeta/CD19-depleted stem cell transplant. These receptors all stem from a male patient between 2 and 10 years old who had a stem cell transplant for chronic granulomatous disease, so the T cells may come from the graft donor. The CDR3 runs from the conserved cysteine through the conserved F or W. Fields, in order: J gene, CDR3 length, V gene, D gene, clone size, CDR3 protein, CDR3 DNA. A D gene is named only where the DNA matches it firmly. Some rows mark clone size as missing; the rest say once, few, many or name a class of expanded clone.

J gene: TRBJ2-1; CDR3 length: 15; V gene: TRBV2; D gene: TRBD2; clone size: many; CDR3 protein: CASSEGLAGDNEQFF; CDR3 DNA: TGTGCCAGCAGTGAAGGGCTAGCGGGAGACAATGAGCAGTTCTTC
J gene: TRBJ2-1; CDR3 length: 18; V gene: TRBV5-1; D gene: TRBD2; clone size: many; CDR3 protein: CASSLASGSWSSYNEQFF; CDR3 DNA: TGCGCCAGCAGCTTGGCTAGCGGGAGTTGGAGCTCCTACAATGAGCAGTTCTTC
J gene: TRBJ2-4; CDR3 length: 12; V gene: TRBV6-1; D gene: NA; clone size: many; CDR3 protein: CASSLGQGIQYF; CDR3 DNA: TGTGCCAGCAGTCTAGGGCAGGGCATTCAGTACTTC
J gene: TRBJ2-7; CDR3 length: 13; V gene: TRBV15; D gene: NA; clone size: NA; CDR3 protein: CATSSKDSYEQYF; CDR3 DNA: TGTGCCACCAGCAGTAAAGACAGCTACGAGCAGTACTTC
J gene: TRBJ2-1; CDR3 length: 16; V gene: TRBV7-3; D gene: NA; clone size: few; CDR3 protein: CASSLTRGSAYNEQFF; CDR3 DNA: TGTGCCAGCAGCTTAACGCGGGGCTCGGCATACAATGAGCAGTTCTTC
J gene: TRBJ1-2; CDR3 length: 15; V gene: TRBV7-8; D gene: TRBD1; clone size: many; CDR3 protein: CASSPDRGRDYGYTF; CDR3 DNA: TGTGCCAGCAGCCCGGACAGGGGGCGAGACTATGGCTACACCTTC
J gene: TRBJ2-7; CDR3 length: 13; V gene: TRBV20-1; D gene: NA; clone size: many; CDR3 protein: CSARWGSTYEQYF; CDR3 DNA: TGCAGTGCTAGGTGGGGTTCCACCTACGAGCAGTACTTC
J gene: TRBJ1-2; CDR3 length: 13; V gene: TRBV5-6; D gene: NA; clone size: NA; CDR3 protein: CASSAGPDYGYTF; CDR3 DNA: TGTGCCAGCAGCGCTGGACCGGACTATGGCTACACCTTC
J gene: TRBJ2-7; CDR3 length: 15; V gene: TRBV4-1; D gene: NA; clone size: many; CDR3 protein: CASSHEQGYSYEQYF; CDR3 DNA: TGCGCCAGCAGCCACGAACAGGGTTACTCCTACGAGCAGTACTTC
J gene: TRBJ2-1; CDR3 length: 14; V gene: TRBV12-3/TRBV12-4; D gene: NA; clone size: many; CDR3 protein: CASRGVSSYNEQFF; CDR3 DNA: TGTGCCAGCAGAGGGGTGAGCTCCTACAATGAGCAGTTCTTC
J gene: TRBJ2-2; CDR3 length: 16; V gene: TRBV2; D gene: TRBD1; clone size: many; CDR3 protein: CASRYRGGSDGGELFF; CDR3 DNA: TGTGCCAGCAGATACAGGGGCGGTAGCGATGGGGGGGAGCTGTTTTTT
J gene: TRBJ2-2; CDR3 length: 15; V gene: TRBV20-1; D gene: NA; clone size: many; CDR3 protein: CSARDRATRAGELFF; CDR3 DNA: TGCAGTGCTAGAGATAGGGCGACTAGGGCCGGGGAGCTGTTTTTT
J gene: TRBJ2-4; CDR3 length: 15; V gene: TRBV12-3/TRBV12-4; D gene: TRBD2; clone size: many; CDR3 protein: CASSNGLVAKNIQYF; CDR3 DNA: TGTGCCAGCAGTAACGGACTAGTGGCCAAAAACATTCAGTACTTC
J gene: TRBJ1-4; CDR3 length: 15; V gene: TRBV12-3/TRBV12-4; D gene: TRBD1; clone size: many; CDR3 protein: CASKGQGSGPEKLFF; CDR3 DNA: TGTGCCAGCAAGGGACAGGGGTCCGGACCAGAAAAACTGTTTTTT
J gene: TRBJ1-2; CDR3 length: 15; V gene: TRBV20-1; D gene: TRBD1; clone size: many; CDR3 protein: CSATTGTGPNYGYTF; CDR3 DNA: TGCAGTGCTACGACCGGGACAGGGCCTAACTATGGCTACACCTTC
J gene: TRBJ2-3; CDR3 length: 13; V gene: TRBV12-3/TRBV12-4; D gene: NA; clone size: many; CDR3 protein: CASTLRAQDTQYF; CDR3 DNA: TGTGCCAGCACCTTGAGGGCACAGGATACGCAGTATTTT
J gene: TRBJ2-3; CDR3 length: 16; V gene: TRBV7-2; D gene: TRBD2; clone size: many; CDR3 protein: CASSLDTSGRRYTQYF; CDR3 DNA: TGTGCCAGCAGCTTGGATACTAGCGGGAGGAGGTATACGCAGTATTTT
J gene: TRBJ2-1; CDR3 length: 17; V gene: TRBV7-9; D gene: NA; clone size: many; CDR3 protein: CASSTPGSTGRTNEQFF; CDR3 DNA: TGTGCCAGCAGCACCCCTGGGAGTACAGGGAGGACCAATGAGCAGTTCTTC
J gene: TRBJ2-7; CDR3 length: 12; V gene: TRBV6-1; D gene: NA; clone size: many; CDR3 protein: CASSEVSRVQYF; CDR3 DNA: TGTGCCAGCAGTGAAGTATCGAGGGTGCAGTACTTC
J gene: TRBJ1-5; CDR3 length: 17; V gene: TRBV20-1; D gene: TRBD1; clone size: many; CDR3 protein: CSARDERGGQIRGPQHF; CDR3 DNA: TGCAGTGCTAGAGATGAAAGAGGGGGACAGATCCGAGGGCCCCAGCATTTT
J gene: TRBJ2-5; CDR3 length: 16; V gene: TRBV12-3/TRBV12-4; D gene: NA; clone size: many; CDR3 protein: CASSTYQVSLGETQYF; CDR3 DNA: TGTGCCAGCAGTACGTACCAGGTGTCCCTTGGGGAGACCCAGTACTTC
J gene: TRBJ2-7; CDR3 length: 16; V gene: TRBV6-1; D gene: TRBD1; clone size: many; CDR3 protein: CASSPSDRVTSYEQYF; CDR3 DNA: TGTGCCAGCAGCCCATCGGACAGGGTTACTTCCTACGAGCAGTACTTC
J gene: TRBJ1-6; CDR3 length: 14; V gene: TRBV6-5; D gene: NA; clone size: many; CDR3 protein: CASSLEPAFSPLHF; CDR3 DNA: TGTGCCAGCAGTTTGGAGCCAGCATTTTCCCCCCTCCACTTT
J gene: TRBJ2-6; CDR3 length: 15; V gene: TRBV5-6; D gene: NA; clone size: many; CDR3 protein: CASRLRGSGANVLTF; CDR3 DNA: TGTGCCAGCAGGTTGAGGGGCTCTGGGGCCAACGTCCTGACTTTC
J gene: TRBJ2-1; CDR3 length: 18; V gene: TRBV29-1; D gene: NA; clone size: many; CDR3 protein: CSVEGPGVGKSSYNEQFF; CDR3 DNA: TGCAGCGTTGAAGGCCCGGGGGTGGGGAAAAGCTCCTACAATGAGCAGTTCTTC
J gene: TRBJ2-3; CDR3 length: 17; V gene: TRBV4-3; D gene: NA; clone size: NA; CDR3 protein: CASSQDRVGGFTDTQYF; CDR3 DNA: TGCGCCAGCAGCCAAGATCGGGTAGGGGGATTCACAGATACGCAGTATTTT